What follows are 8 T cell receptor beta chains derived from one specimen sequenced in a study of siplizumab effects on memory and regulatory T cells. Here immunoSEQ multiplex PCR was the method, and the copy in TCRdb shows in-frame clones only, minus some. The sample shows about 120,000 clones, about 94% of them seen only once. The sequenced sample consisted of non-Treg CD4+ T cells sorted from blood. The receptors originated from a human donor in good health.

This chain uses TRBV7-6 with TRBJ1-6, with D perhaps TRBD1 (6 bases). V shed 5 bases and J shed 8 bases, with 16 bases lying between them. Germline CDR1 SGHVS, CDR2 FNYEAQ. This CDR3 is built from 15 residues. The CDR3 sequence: CASSDRDNEYSPLHF. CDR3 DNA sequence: TGTGCCAGCAGCGACCGGGACAACGAGTATTCACCCCTCCACTTT.

The CDR3 nucleotides read TGCGCCAGCAGCTTACTAGCGGGGAACAATGAGCAGTTCTTC. It specifies CASSLLAGNNEQFF. This rearrangement joins TRBV5-1 to TRBJ2-1; TRBD2 aligns across 10 bases. The CDR3 spans 14 residues. Germline CDR1 and CDR2: SGHRS and YFSETQ. Losses at the gene ends were 2 bases for V and 5 bases for J; bases not matched to a gene: 1.

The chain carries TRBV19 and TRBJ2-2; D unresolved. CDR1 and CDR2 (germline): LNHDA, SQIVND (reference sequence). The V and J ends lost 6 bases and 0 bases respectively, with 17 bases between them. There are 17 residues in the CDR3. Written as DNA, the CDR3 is TGTGCCAGTAGGGGGAAGAATCAAGACACGAACACCGGGGAGCTGTTTTTT. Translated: CASRGKNQDTNTGELFF.

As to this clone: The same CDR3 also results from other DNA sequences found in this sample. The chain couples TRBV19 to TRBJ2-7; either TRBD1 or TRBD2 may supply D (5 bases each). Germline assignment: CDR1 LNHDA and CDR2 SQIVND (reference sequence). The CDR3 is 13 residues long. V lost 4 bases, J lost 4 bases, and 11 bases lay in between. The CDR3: CASSRDGRYEQYF. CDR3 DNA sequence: TGTGCCAGTAGTAGGGACGGCCGATACGAGCAGTACTTC.

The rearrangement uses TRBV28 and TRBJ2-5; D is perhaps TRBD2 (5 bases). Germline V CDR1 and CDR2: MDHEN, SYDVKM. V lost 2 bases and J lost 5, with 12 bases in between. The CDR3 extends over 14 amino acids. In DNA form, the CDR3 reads TGTGCCAGCAGTTTACGAGGGTTTCAGGAGACCCAGTACTTC. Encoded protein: CASSLRGFQETQYF.

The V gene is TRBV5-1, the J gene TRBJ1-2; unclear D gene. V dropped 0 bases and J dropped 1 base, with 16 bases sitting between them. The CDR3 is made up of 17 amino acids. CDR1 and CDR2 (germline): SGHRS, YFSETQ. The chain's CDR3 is CASSLDLGSRVNYGYTF. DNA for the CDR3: TGCGCCAGCAGCTTGGACCTAGGGTCCCGAGTTAACTATGGCTACACCTTC.

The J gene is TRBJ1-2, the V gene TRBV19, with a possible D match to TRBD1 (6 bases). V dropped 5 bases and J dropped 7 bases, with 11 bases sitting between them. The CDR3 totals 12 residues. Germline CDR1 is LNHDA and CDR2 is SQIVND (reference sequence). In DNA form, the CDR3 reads TGTGCCAGTAGTGATGGACAGTTTGGCTACACCTTC. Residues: CASSDGQFGYTF.

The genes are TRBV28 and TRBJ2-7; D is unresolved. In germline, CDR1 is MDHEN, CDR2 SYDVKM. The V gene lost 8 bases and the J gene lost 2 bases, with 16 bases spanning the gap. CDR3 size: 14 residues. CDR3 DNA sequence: TGTGCCAGCGTTAAGGATTACAGAACCTACGAGCAGTACTTC. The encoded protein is CASVKDYRTYEQYF.